The rows below give T cell receptor beta chains drawn from one sample of a study of T cells in Graves' hyperthyroidism and ophthalmopathy. TCRdb used MiXCR to reprocess the multiplex PCR reads, holding one entry per CDR3 protein. The repertoire has fewer than 850,000 distinct CDR3 sequences, approximately 15% of them found once; the top ten carry 15% to 19%. Sequencing was performed on blood. These receptors were obtained from a man over 45 with Graves' hyperthyroidism. CDR3s include the opening cysteine and the closing phenylalanine or tryptophan. D genes are given only for firm matches. Clone sizes are given selectively: once, few, many, or a class where the clone is expanded.

.	.	TRBV19	TRBJ2-7	CASSILPGDEQYF	TGTGCCAGTAGTATACTCCCCGGAGACGAGCAGTACTTC
TRBD1	many	TRBV2	TRBJ1-3	CARSTGDSGNTIYF	TGTGCCAGATCAACAGGGGACTCTGGAAACACCATATATTTT
TRBD2	.	TRBV27	TRBJ2-7	CASSPGTSGVEQYF	TGTGCCAGCAGTCCCGGGACTAGCGGGGTCGAGCAGTACTTC
TRBD2	.	TRBV4-1	TRBJ2-7	CASSQDEGSGRTYSYEQYF	TGCGCCAGCAGCCAAGATGAGGGTAGCGGGAGGACCTACTCCTACGAGCAGTACTTC
.	.	TRBV9	TRBJ1-2	CASSVEVGGAYGYTF	TGTGCCAGCAGCGTAGAGGTGGGGGGGGCATATGGCTACACCTTC
TRBD1	many	TRBV10-3	TRBJ1-2	CAISESAGTGTSYGYTF	TGTGCCATCAGTGAGTCTGCCGGGACAGGCACATCCTATGGCTACACCTTC
.	.	TRBV19	TRBJ1-5	CASSATGLNQPQHF	TGTGCCAGTAGCGCAACAGGTCTCAATCAGCCCCAGCATTTT
TRBD1	.	TRBV9	TRBJ2-1	CASSVGDGTGLSYNEQFF	TGTGCCAGCAGCGTAGGGGATGGGACAGGCTTGTCCTACAATGAGCAGTTCTTC
.	many	TRBV7-8	TRBJ2-1	CASSIKLSSYNEQFF	TGTGCCAGCAGCATAAAATTGAGCTCCTACAATGAGCAGTTCTTC
TRBD1	once	TRBV9	TRBJ2-2	CASTEDRETGELFF	TGTGCCAGCACCGAGGACAGGGAAACCGGGGAGCTGTTTTTT
TRBD1	few	TRBV25-1	TRBJ1-2	CASSDQRRDSRTGYTF	TGTGCCAGCAGTGATCAAAGGAGGGACAGCCGAACTGGCTACACCTTC
.	many	TRBV20-1	TRBJ2-7	CSARYDYYEQYF	TGCAGTGCTAGATACGACTACTACGAGCAGTACTTC
.	many	TRBV7-3	TRBJ1-4	CASSLGVGEKLFF	TGTGCCAGCAGCTTAGGGGTCGGGGAAAAACTGTTTTTT
TRBD1	few	TRBV29-1	TRBJ2-2	CSVETQGDAGELFF	TGCAGCGTTGAAACACAGGGGGACGCCGGGGAGCTGTTTTTT
.	.	TRBV7-8	TRBJ2-4	CASSLGNEEGGIQYF	TGTGCCAGCAGCTTAGGAAATGAGGAGGGAGGCATTCAGTACTTC
TRBD2	.	TRBV12-3/TRBV12-4	TRBJ2-1	CASSPGTSGRVNEQFF	TGTGCCAGCAGTCCTGGGACTAGCGGGAGGGTCAATGAGCAGTTCTTC
TRBD2	.	TRBV6-5	TRBJ2-5	CASSYPGGAGARETQYF	TGTGCCAGCAGTTACCCTGGGGGAGCGGGAGCGCGGGAGACCCAGTACTTC
.	many	TRBV11-2	TRBJ2-5	CASSHLSGSQETQYF	TGTGCCAGCAGCCACTTATCTGGGTCCCAAGAGACCCAGTACTTC
.	.	TRBV19	TRBJ1-5	CASSINLGERPQHF	TGTGCCAGTAGTATAAATCTGGGGGAACGGCCCCAGCATTTT
TRBD1	.	TRBV10-2	TRBJ2-7	CASSESGTVYSYEQYF	TGCGCCAGCAGTGAGTCGGGGACAGTCTACTCCTACGAGCAGTACTTC
.	many	TRBV6-1	TRBJ1-5	CASSEDQGWGPQHF	TGTGCCAGCAGTGAAGACCAGGGATGGGGGCCCCAGCATTTT
.	few	TRBV24-1	TRBJ2-1	CATSDYPNEQIF	TGTGCCACCAGTGACTACCCTAATGAGCAGATCTTC
TRBD2	many	TRBV6-2/TRBV6-3	TRBJ2-5	CASSYSTLAGEGETQYF	TGTGCCAGCAGTTACTCGACCCTAGCGGGAGAAGGGGAGACCCAGTACTTC
TRBD2	many	TRBV28	TRBJ2-7	CASNPIAGTLYEQYF	TGTGCCAGCAACCCTATAGCGGGCACTCTCTACGAGCAGTACTTC
TRBD2	.	TRBV5-4	TRBJ2-7	CASSLGLAKDEQYF	TGTGCCAGCAGCTTGGGACTAGCAAAGGACGAGCAGTACTTC
.	many	TRBV19	TRBJ1-4	CASRGPAGDEKLFF	TGTGCCAGTAGGGGACCTGCCGGGGATGAAAAACTGTTTTTT
.	few	TRBV6-1	TRBJ2-7	CASKPSDYEQYF	TGTGCCAGCAAGCCTAGCGACTACGAGCAGTACTTC
.	few	TRBV29-1	TRBJ2-2	CSARGANTGELFF	TGCAGCGCCAGGGGGGCGAACACCGGGGAGCTGTTTTTT
.	few	TRBV11-2	TRBJ2-3	CASSLQSDTRYF	TGTGCCAGCAGCCTTCAGTCAGATACGCGGTATTTT
.	many	TRBV7-2	TRBJ1-5	CASSTTGQGYNQPQHF	TGTGCCAGCAGCACGACGGGACAAGGCTACAATCAGCCCCAGCATTTT
.	.	TRBV5-1	TRBJ2-7	CASRPTGARVRYEQYF	TGCGCCAGCAGGCCGACAGGAGCCAGGGTACGGTACGAGCAGTACTTC
.	.	TRBV10-1	TRBJ2-5	CASSERGFEETQYF	TGCGCCAGCAGTGAGCGGGGATTTGAAGAGACCCAGTACTTC
.	.	TRBV20-1	TRBJ1-2	CSARGPASYGYTF	TGCAGTGCTAGAGGTCCGGCTAGCTATGGCTACACCTTC
TRBD2	few	TRBV24-1	TRBJ2-1	CATSVPGTSDYNEQFF	TGTGCCACCAGTGTCCCCGGGACTAGCGATTACAATGAGCAGTTCTTC
TRBD1	many	TRBV2	TRBJ1-2	CASAGTGQRGYTF	TGTGCCAGCGCAGGGACAGGGCAGAGAGGCTACACCTTC
TRBD1	many	TRBV28	TRBJ1-5	CASSPRQGLNQPQHF	TGTGCCAGCAGTCCCAGACAGGGCCTCAATCAGCCCCAGCATTTT
TRBD2	many	TRBV28	TRBJ2-7	CASRKGLAGTYEQYF	TGTGCCAGCAGGAAGGGACTAGCGGGGACCTACGAGCAGTACTTC
.	many	TRBV12-3/TRBV12-4	TRBJ2-3	CASRPPGLLSDTQYF	TGTGCCAGCAGGCCCCCGGGCCTTTTGTCAGATACGCAGTATTTT
.	many	TRBV12-3/TRBV12-4	TRBJ2-3	CASSPVGATDTQYF	TGTGCCAGCTCCCCTGTTGGGGCCACAGATACGCAGTATTTT
TRBD2	many	TRBV7-2	TRBJ2-1	CASSLTYLAGGEQFF	TGTGCCAGCAGCTTAACTTATCTAGCGGGAGGTGAGCAGTTCTTC
.	once	TRBV12-3/TRBV12-4	TRBJ1-6	CASSAQGPNSPLHF	TGTGCCAGCAGTGCACAGGGTCCGAATTCACCCCTCCACTTT
TRBD2	many	TRBV30	TRBJ2-1	CARGTSGYNEQFF	TGTGCCAGGGGGACTAGCGGGTACAATGAGCAGTTCTTC
.	many	TRBV2	TRBJ1-1	CATWGLNTEAFF	TGTGCCACCTGGGGGTTGAACACTGAAGCTTTCTTT
TRBD2	few	TRBV18	TRBJ2-5	CASSPPASGSPKTQYF	TGTGCCAGCTCACCACCCGCTAGCGGGAGTCCAAAGACCCAGTACTTC
TRBD2	many	TRBV5-5	TRBJ2-5	CASRLAREGYQETQYF	TGTGCCAGCAGGTTGGCGCGGGAGGGTTACCAAGAGACCCAGTACTTC
.	.	TRBV9	TRBJ2-7	CASSVESGASSYEQYF	TGTGCCAGCAGCGTAGAATCGGGGGCCAGCTCCTACGAGCAGTACTTC
.	many	TRBV2	TRBJ1-5	CASRKGGGNQPQHF	TGTGCCAGCCGAAAGGGGGGGGGCAATCAGCCCCAGCATTTT
TRBD2	many	TRBV20-1	TRBJ2-5	CSARTSGLRRAETQYF	TGCAGTGCTAGGACTAGCGGACTCCGCAGGGCAGAGACCCAGTACTTC
.	many	TRBV11-2	TRBJ2-7	CASKLGPNSYEQYF	TGTGCCAGCAAACTGGGACCGAACTCCTACGAGCAGTACTTC
TRBD1	many	TRBV12-5	TRBJ1-1	CASSPAGGNTEAFF	TGTGCTAGTTCGCCGGCAGGGGGCAACACTGAAGCTTTCTTT
TRBD1	.	TRBV6-1	TRBJ1-2	CASSEYRGLGYTF	TGTGCCAGCAGTGAGTACAGGGGGCTTGGCTACACCTTC
.	many	TRBV20-1	TRBJ2-7	CSARTDSLSYEQYF	TGCAGTGCTAGAACGGACAGCCTGTCCTACGAGCAGTACTTC
.	many	TRBV11-2	TRBJ2-6	CASSLEGTGVLTF	TGTGCCAGCAGCTTAGAGGGTACCGGTGTCCTGACTTTC